One sample yielded the 2 T cell receptor beta chains listed below, sequenced in a study of T cells in Graves' hyperthyroidism and ophthalmopathy. Authors of the study amplified TCR beta CDR3 regions from RNA transcripts. Researchers ran a first-round RT-PCR on the TCR CDR3 using the HTBI primer set. One entry per CDR3 protein results from TCRdb running MiXCR on the multiplex PCR reads. The sample gives about 520,000 distinct CDR3 sequences, approximately 25% of which show up once; roughly 10% is in the top ten. Source material: blood. The receptors here all came from a woman aged 25-40 years with Graves' ophthalmopathy.

This clonotype has ten or more counts. CDR3 region: CASSEFIPRGVVDTGELFF. CDR3 nucleotide sequence: TGTGCCAGCAGTGAATTCATTCCCCGGGGGGTTGTGGACACCGGGGAGCTGTTTTTT. The chain couples TRBV6-1 to TRBJ2-2; 7 bases are a match to TRBD2. The CDR3 covers 19 residues. Germline CDR1 MNHNS, CDR2 SASEGT. The J segment lost 3 bases and the V segment lost 2 bases, leaving 15 bases of the junction unmatched.

This clonotype has at least ten counts. The V and J genes are TRBV5-1 and TRBJ1-1; the D is unclear. Trimming cost V 3 bases and J 7 bases, with 7 bases left between them. Germline V gene data show CDR1 as SGHRS and CDR2 as YFSETQ. The CDR3 runs 11 residues. The CDR3 nucleotides read TGCGCCAGCAGCTCCCGCGGTGAAGCTTTCTTT. It yields the protein CASSSRGEAFF.